A single sample is the source of the 20 T cell receptor beta chains below, sequenced in a study of T cells in Graves' hyperthyroidism and ophthalmopathy. RNA transcripts gave rise to amplified TCR beta CDR3 regions. The TCR CDR3 first-round RT-PCR relied on the HTBI primer set. TCRdb used MiXCR to reprocess the multiplex PCR reads, holding one entry per CDR3 protein. The profile shows around 110,000 distinct CDR3 sequences, about 17% of them singletons. The sample consisted of blood. The receptor source for this set is a woman in her forties or fifties with Graves' hyperthyroidism.

The J gene is TRBJ2-2, the V gene TRBV2; D uncertain. The CDR3 consists of 14 residues. Germline V gives CDR1 SNHLY, CDR2 FYNNEI. Deletions cut 4 bases from V and 0 bases from J, with 6 bases between. DNA of the CDR3: TGTGCCAGCAGTGTTGGCACGAACACCGGGGAGCTGTTTTTT. Its translation is CASSVGTNTGELFF.

This sequence joins TRBV3-1 and TRBJ1-5; unclear D gene. The CDR3 is made up of 16 amino acids. V lost 1 base to trimming and J lost 0 bases, with 10 bases between them. The germline CDR1 and CDR2 sequences are LGHDT and YNNKEL (reference sequence). The chain's CDR3 is CASSQGGPYSNQPQHF. The DNA of the CDR3 is TGTGCCAGCAGCCAAGGCGGCCCTTATAGCAATCAGCCCCAGCATTTT.

The rearrangement links TRBV6-2 or TRBV6-3 to TRBJ2-1; a weak D match, TRBD1 (5 bases). The V end lost 2 bases, the J end lost 4 bases, and 6 bases lay between the germline ends. This CDR3 is built from 13 residues. Germline V CDR1 and CDR2: MNHEY, SVGEGT. The DNA of the CDR3 is TGTGCCAGCAGTTACCAGGGATACAATGAGCAGTTCTTC. It yields the protein CASSYQGYNEQFF.

This clonotype showed up many times. This chain links TRBV11-1 with TRBJ2-1; TRBD2 agrees at 9 bases. The V gene end was trimmed by 5 bases and the J gene end by 3 bases; junction bases not matched to a gene: 5. This CDR3 spans 15 amino acids. CDR1 is SGHAT and CDR2 is FQDESV in the germline V gene (reference sequence). The CDR3 DNA reads as TGTGCCAGCAGCCCCACGACTAGCGGCTACAATGAGCAGTTCTTC. Translated: CASSPTTSGYNEQFF.

This clonotype was detected ten times or more. The chain is built from TRBV11-1 and TRBJ2-7; D uncertain. The CDR3 has 14 residues. V was shortened by 6 bases and J by 1 base, with 13 bases between the two germline ends. Germline loops: CDR1 SGHAT, CDR2 FQDESV (reference sequence). As DNA, the CDR3 is TGTGCCAGCAGGCCCCATCACGGGTCCTACGAGCAGTACTTC. Its translation is CASRPHHGSYEQYF.

This clonotype turned up a few times. The chain employs TRBV6-1 and TRBJ1-4; D perhaps matches TRBD1 (6 bases). The germline V gene encodes CDR1 MNHNS and CDR2 SASEGT. The length of the CDR3 is 14 residues. Trimming pared 7 bases from V and 5 bases from J, leaving 14 bases between. This chain's CDR3 is CASTVGDRNEKLFF. CDR3 DNA sequence: TGTGCCAGCACCGTAGGCGACAGGAATGAAAAACTGTTTTTT.

This clonotype was counted ten times or more. DNA for the CDR3: TGCAGCGTTGTTCTCCGGGACTACGGGTACGAGCAGTACTTC. Encoded protein: CSVVLRDYGYEQYF. The rearrangement links TRBV29-1 to TRBJ2-7, with 7 positions matching TRBD2. V dropped 4 bases and J dropped 4; count of bases not matched to a gene: 10. Per the germline V gene, CDR1 is SQVTM and CDR2 is ANQGSEA. The CDR3 consists of 14 residues.

This clonotype was seen repeatedly, ten times or more. This chain uses TRBV20-1 with TRBJ2-2; D remains unclear. The CDR3 totals 15 residues. Germline values: CDR1 DFQATT, CDR2 SNEGSKA (reference sequence). The germline V and J ends were trimmed by 3 bases and 0 bases, with 11 bases remaining between them. In DNA, the CDR3 is TGCAGTGCTAGGGCCCGGGTTCCGAACACCGGGGAGCTGTTTTTT. This codes for CSARARVPNTGELFF.

There are many counts of this clonotype. The J gene is TRBJ2-1, the V gene TRBV3-1; 7 positions agree with TRBD2. V dropped 3 bases and J dropped 6; count of bases not matched to a gene: 11. The CDR3 runs 16 residues. CDR1 and CDR2 from the germline V gene are LGHDT and YNNKEL (reference sequence). The CDR3 here is CASSQGGLLEGNEQFF. CDR3 in DNA: TGTGCCAGCAGCCAGGGGGGACTATTAGAAGGCAATGAGCAGTTCTTC.

This clonotype was found many times. The gene calls are TRBV28 and TRBJ1-2, with D possibly being TRBD1 (5 bases). The V and J ends lost 6 bases and 3 bases respectively, with 11 bases between them. Per germline, CDR1 MDHEN and CDR2 SYDVKM. The CDR3 has 13 residues. CDR3: CASRPGSHYGYTF. CDR3 sequence (DNA): TGTGCCAGCAGACCAGGGTCGCACTATGGCTACACCTTC.

This clonotype occurred many times. The chain uses TRBV7-8 and TRBJ2-3; 10 bases map to TRBD2. Germline V gives CDR1 SGHVS, CDR2 FQNEAQ. This CDR3 is built from 16 residues. V lost 2 bases, J lost 5 bases, and 7 bases stayed unmatched. In DNA form, the CDR3 reads TGTGCCAGCAGCTTATGGCTAGCGGGAGAGGTAGATACGCAGTATTTT. Translation gives CASSLWLAGEVDTQYF.

This clonotype was seen ten or more times. The chain is built from TRBV11-2 and TRBJ2-3, with TRBD1 matching over 10 bases. Germline V gives CDR1 SGHAT, CDR2 FQNNGV. CDR3 size: 15 residues. Trimming at V came to 6 bases and at J to 5 bases, leaving 8 bases not matched to a gene. The CDR3 DNA reads as TGTGCCAGCAGACGACAGGGGGCGTTAAGAGATACGCAGTATTTT. This gives the protein CASRRQGALRDTQYF.

The rearrangement joins TRBV28 to TRBJ1-3; no clear D. This CDR3 contains 18 residues. Germline CDR1 and CDR2: MDHEN and SYDVKM. Trimming cost V 1 base and J 5 bases, with 21 bases left between them. The CDR3 nucleotides are TGTGCCAGCAGTTTATCCCTCCCGCGGACGTTGAATAGAAACACCATATATTTT. Its translation is CASSLSLPRTLNRNTIYF.

This clonotype was seen many times. The V call is TRBV27, the J call TRBJ1-1; D remains ambiguous. The CDR3 spans 15 residues. V was shortened by 6 bases and J by 0 bases, with 14 bases between the two germline ends. CDR1 and CDR2 from the germline V gene are MNHEY and SMNVEV (reference sequence). The CDR3, as DNA: TGTGCCAGCAGCCCTTACGAGGCCATGAACACTGAAGCTTTCTTT. This gives the protein CASSPYEAMNTEAFF.

This clonotype was counted many times. This sequence joins TRBV5-8 and TRBJ2-1; 7 bases map to TRBD2. V shed 0 bases, J shed 6 bases, and the junction held 9 bases outside the gene matches. The CDR3 spans 16 residues. Germline CDR1 SGHTS, CDR2 YDEGEE. CDR3 region: CASSLDSMASGNEQFF. The CDR3 coding sequence is TGTGCCAGCAGCTTGGATTCTATGGCTAGCGGCAATGAGCAGTTCTTC.

The genes are TRBV28 and TRBJ1-5; 12 nucleotides agree with TRBD1. After removal of 3 bases from V and 7 bases from J, the junction contained 10 bases not matched to a gene. Germline CDR1 and CDR2: MDHEN and SYDVKM. The CDR3 is 17 residues long. The CDR3 loop reads CASSLAGTGGSRQPQHF. Written as DNA, the CDR3 is TGTGCCAGCAGTTTGGCCGGGACAGGGGGCAGTCGGCAGCCCCAGCATTTT. Together with reference TRBV28 and TRBJ1-5, the CDR3 gives the full variable domain: DVKVTQSSRYLVKRTGEKVFLECVQDMDHENMFWYRQDPGLGLRLIYFSYDVKMKEKGDIPEGYSVSREKKERFSLILESASTNQTSMYLCASSLAGTGGSRQPQHFGDGTRLSIL.

This clonotype was recorded many times. This chain uses TRBV7-2 with TRBJ2-1; unclear D gene. CDR1 and CDR2 from the germline V gene are SGHTA and FQGNSA. The V end lost 5 bases, the J end lost 0 bases, and 11 bases lay between the germline ends. The CDR3 length is 15 residues. The chain's CDR3 is CASSLTVSSYNEQFF. CDR3 in DNA: TGTGCCAGCAGCCTGACTGTGAGCTCCTACAATGAGCAGTTCTTC.

Ten or more counts support this clonotype. The chain combines TRBV20-1 with TRBJ2-2; TRBD1 might be the D (6 bases). The CDR3 runs 15 residues. Trimming took off 6 bases at V and 2 bases at J, with 16 bases between the two ends. CDR1 is DFQATT and CDR2 is SNEGSKA in the germline V gene (reference sequence). CDR3 nucleotides: TGCAGTGCCAAGGGTCAACAGGGAAACACCGGGGAGCTGTTTTTT. Protein sequence: CSAKGQQGNTGELFF.

This clonotype was counted ten times or more. V gene TRBV5-1 combines with J gene TRBJ1-4; TRBD1 is a possible D gene (6 bases). The germline V and J ends were trimmed by 3 bases and 4 bases, with 7 bases remaining between them. Germline V lookup: CDR1 SGHRS, CDR2 YFSETQ. The CDR3 spans 13 residues. The CDR3 sequence is CASSSGVNEKLFF. The CDR3 DNA follows: TGCGCCAGCAGCTCAGGGGTTAATGAAAAACTGTTTTTT.

This clonotype was seen ten or more times. V gene TRBV11-2 combines with J gene TRBJ2-5; unclear D gene. V was trimmed by 3 bases and J by 2 bases, leaving 13 bases between them. Per the germline V gene, CDR1 is SGHAT and CDR2 is FQNNGV. The CDR3 has 15 residues. The CDR3 coding sequence is TGTGCCAGCAGCTTCTGGTTTGACCCACAAGAGACCCAGTACTTC. Residues: CASSFWFDPQETQYF.